This TCR beta chain was sequenced in a study of blood T cell repertoires in COVID-19. Study details: Italy, Spain and the United States were the sources of the convalescent and acute COVID-19 samples. The cDNA or gDNA used as material had been derived from T cells, B-cell-depleted T cells, or PBMCs.

From germline, CDR1 is SQVTM and CDR2 ANQGSEA. Trimming shortened V by 4 bases and J by 1 base, and 8 bases separated the two germline ends. This CDR3 is 12 amino acids long. This clone was counted a single time. In the study's own analysis: The authors estimated nucleated cell counts from reference gene primer amplification. Here immunoSEQ multiplex PCR was the method, and the copy in TCRdb shows in-frame clones only, minus some. V, J and clone size derive from that table, while D and trimming were established from the DNA sequence. Of around 160,000 clones listed, roughly nine tenths are singletons.

Sequenced material: peripheral blood. The V call is TRBV29-1, the J call TRBJ2-7; D remains unclear. The TCR comes from a man aged 60 to 69 with active or convalescent COVID-19. CDR3 nucleotides: TGCAGCGTTGCGACACCTTCCTACGAGCAGTACTTC. Encoded protein: CSVATPSYEQYF.